This T cell receptor (beta chain) appears in the sequencing data of a study of T-cell memory formation after mild COVID-19. This clonotype showed up just a few times. Its antigen is not known. 5'RACE primed from the constant segment yielded TCR alpha and TCR beta cDNA libraries bearing sample barcodes and UMIs. TCRdb called the 5' RACE reads again in MiXCR, with one record for every CDR3 protein. The sample carries about 560,000 distinct CDR3 sequences, about a fifth recorded once. General study points: Clones which contracted sat mainly in CM and EM if CD4+, and in EMRA if CD8+.

Germline loops: CDR1 SGDLS, CDR2 YYNGEE. V lost 0 bases, J lost 10 bases, and 14 bases lay in between. This CDR3 is 13 amino acids long. V gene TRBV9 combines with J gene TRBJ2-7; possibly TRBD2 for D (6 bases). Specimen: PBMCs or a T cell subset sorted from them (not recorded which). This TCR came from an adult woman who had mild COVID-19 (a few samples of this study predate the infection). Cell type and time point are not known. The CDR3 DNA reads as TGTGCCAGCAGCGTAGTGCTTGGCGGGGTACAGTACTTC. It specifies CASSVVLGGVQYF. The full variable domain, rest sourced from reference TRBV9 and TRBJ2-7, is DSGVTQTPKHLITATGQRVTLRCSPRSGDLSVYWYQQSLDQGLQFLIQYYNGEERAKGNILERFSAQQFPDLHSELNLSSLELGDSALYFCASSVVLGGVQYFGPGTRLTVT.